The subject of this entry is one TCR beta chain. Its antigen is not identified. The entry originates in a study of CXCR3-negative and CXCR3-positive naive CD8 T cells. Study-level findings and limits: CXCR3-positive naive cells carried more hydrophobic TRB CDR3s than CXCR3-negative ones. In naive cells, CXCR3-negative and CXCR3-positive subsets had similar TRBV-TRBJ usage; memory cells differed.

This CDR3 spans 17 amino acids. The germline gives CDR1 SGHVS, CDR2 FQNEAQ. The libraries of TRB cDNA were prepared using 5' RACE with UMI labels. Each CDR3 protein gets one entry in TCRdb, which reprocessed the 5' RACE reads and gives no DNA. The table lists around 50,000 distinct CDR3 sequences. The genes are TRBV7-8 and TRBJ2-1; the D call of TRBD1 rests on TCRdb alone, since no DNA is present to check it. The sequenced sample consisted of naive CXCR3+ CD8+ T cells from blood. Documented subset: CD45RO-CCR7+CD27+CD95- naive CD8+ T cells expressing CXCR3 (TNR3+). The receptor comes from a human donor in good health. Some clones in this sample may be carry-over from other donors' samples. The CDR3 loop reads CASSLVEGGSPPIGQFF.